This TCR beta chain was profiled in a study of cytomegalovirus exposure and HLA in healthy donors. This clone was detected only once. Healthy bone marrow donors made up the cohort. The PCR had 60 Vbeta and 13 Jbeta primers. Sequencing used immunoSEQ multiplex PCR; TCRdb keeps in-frame clones, though not all of them. The repertoire consists of roughly 110,000 clones, with around 76% occurring once and the leading ten covering roughly 3%. Unmatched junction bases numbered 3, after V lost 6 bases and J lost 5 bases. The CDR3 has 12 amino acids. The germline CDR1 and CDR2 sequences are SGHVS and FQNEAQ. The chain employs TRBV7-8 and TRBJ2-7, with 8 nucleotides matching TRBD2. Source material: PBMCs. The TCR sequence derives from a man younger than 40 in good health and CMV-seropositive. The CDR3 DNA sequence: TGTGCCAGCAGTTGGACTAGCAACGAGCAGTACTTC. Protein sequence: CASSWTSNEQYF.